This TCR beta chain appears in the sequencing data of a study of neoadjuvant anti-PD-1 for oral cavity cancer. Study-wide context: Most patients had three to four biweekly doses of 3 mg/kg nivolumab before resection.

Blood cells were analyzed directly, without culture or expansion. Sequenced by immunoSEQ multiplex PCR; TCRdb stores in-frame clones only, minus some. The sample carries over 10,000 clones, around 66% recorded once. The V end was cut by 4 bases, the J end by 3 bases, with 10 bases between. CDR1 SGHAT and CDR2 FQNNGV come from the germline V gene. The CDR3 totals 13 residues. This TCR derives from a person aged 35-79 years with oral cavity squamous cell carcinoma. V and J are TRBV11-2 and TRBJ2-7, with D perhaps TRBD1 (5 bases). The sequenced sample was PBMCs, obtained before nivolumab (anti-PD-1) treatment. In DNA form, the CDR3 reads TGTGCCAGCAGCTGGGTGCAGGGCTACGAGCAGTACTTC. Translating it yields CASSWVQGYEQYF.